This TCR beta chain originates from a study of T cell clonotyping in hematopoietic cell transplantation. The germline gives CDR1 SGHNT, CDR2 YYREEE (reference sequence). The ends were cut back, 4 bases at V and 2 bases at J, with 15 bases in the middle. This CDR3 contains 15 residues. General study findings and limits: At the given depth, recipient repertoires were over 95% de novo clonotypes. CD4 and CD8 repertoire contributions could not be separated without sorting. Recipient TCR diversity dropped after transplant; expanded clonotypes rose from day 30 to 180.

Sequenced by immunoSEQ multiplex PCR; TCRdb stores in-frame clones only, minus some. The table lists about 69,000 clones, 85% to 95% of them singletons. With regard to this clone: Its specificity is not known.

Sequencing used peripheral blood mononuclear cells. This clonotype was obtained from a man aged 50 to 60 in good health. Some clones in this sample may be carry-over from other donors' samples. V gene TRBV5-4 combines with J gene TRBJ2-5; D is perhaps TRBD1 (5 bases). As DNA, the CDR3 is TGTGCCAGCAGCCGGATGACAGTTTCTCAAGAGACCCAGTACTTC. Its protein product is CASSRMTVSQETQYF. Variable domain in full (rest from reference TRBV5-4 and TRBJ2-5): ETGVTQSPTHLIKTRGQQVTLRCSSQSGHNTVSWYQQALGQGPQFIFQYYREEENGRGNFPPRFSGLQFPNYSSELNVNALELDDSALYLCASSRMTVSQETQYFGPGTRLLVL.